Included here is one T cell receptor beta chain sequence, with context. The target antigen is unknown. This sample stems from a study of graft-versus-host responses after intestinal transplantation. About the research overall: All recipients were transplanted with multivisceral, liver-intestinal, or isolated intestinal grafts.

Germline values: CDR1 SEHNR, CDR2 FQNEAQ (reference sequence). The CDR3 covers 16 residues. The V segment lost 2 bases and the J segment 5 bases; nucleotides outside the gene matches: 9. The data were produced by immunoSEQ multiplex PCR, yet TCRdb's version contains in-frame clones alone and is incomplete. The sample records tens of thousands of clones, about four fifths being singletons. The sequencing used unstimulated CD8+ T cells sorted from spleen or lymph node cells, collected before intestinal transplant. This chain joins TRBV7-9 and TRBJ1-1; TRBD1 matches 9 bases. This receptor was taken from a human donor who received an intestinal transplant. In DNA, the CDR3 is TGTGCCAGCAGCTTACCGGGACAGGGAGTGTGGACTGAAGCTTTCTTT. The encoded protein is CASSLPGQGVWTEAFF.